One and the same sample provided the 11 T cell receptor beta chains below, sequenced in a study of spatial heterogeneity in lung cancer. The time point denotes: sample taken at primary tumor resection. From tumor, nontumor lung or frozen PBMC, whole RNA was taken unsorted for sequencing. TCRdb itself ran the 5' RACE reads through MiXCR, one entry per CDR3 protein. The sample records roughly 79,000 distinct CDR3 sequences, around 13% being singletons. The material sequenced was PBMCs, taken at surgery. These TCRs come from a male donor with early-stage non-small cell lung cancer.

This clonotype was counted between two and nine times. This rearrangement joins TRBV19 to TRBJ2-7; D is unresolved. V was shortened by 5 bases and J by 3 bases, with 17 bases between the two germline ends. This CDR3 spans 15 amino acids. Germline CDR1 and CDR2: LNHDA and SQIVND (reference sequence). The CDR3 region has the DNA TGTGCCAGTAGTGTGGCAGGAGAAGGGTTCTACGAGCAGTACTTC. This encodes CASSVAGEGFYEQYF.

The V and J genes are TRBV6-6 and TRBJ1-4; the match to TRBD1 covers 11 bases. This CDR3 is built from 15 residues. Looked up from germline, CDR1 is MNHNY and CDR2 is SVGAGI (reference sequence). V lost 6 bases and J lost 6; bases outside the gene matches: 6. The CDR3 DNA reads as TGTGCCAGCAGATCCGGGACAGGGGGTGATGAAAAACTGTTTTTT. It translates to CASRSGTGGDEKLFF.

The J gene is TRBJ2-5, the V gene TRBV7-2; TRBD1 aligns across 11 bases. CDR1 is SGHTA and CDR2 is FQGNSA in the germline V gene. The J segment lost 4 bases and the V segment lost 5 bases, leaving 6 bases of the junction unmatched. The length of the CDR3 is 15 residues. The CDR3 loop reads CASSVGTGGSETQYF. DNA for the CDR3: TGTGCCAGCAGCGTCGGGACAGGGGGGTCAGAGACCCAGTACTTC.

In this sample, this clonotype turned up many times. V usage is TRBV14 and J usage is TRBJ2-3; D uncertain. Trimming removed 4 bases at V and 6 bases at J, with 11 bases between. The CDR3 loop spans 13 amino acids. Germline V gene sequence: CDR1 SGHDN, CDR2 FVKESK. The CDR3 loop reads CASSPRLGDTQYF. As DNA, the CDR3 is TGTGCCAGCAGCCCGCGACTTGGGGATACGCAGTATTTT.

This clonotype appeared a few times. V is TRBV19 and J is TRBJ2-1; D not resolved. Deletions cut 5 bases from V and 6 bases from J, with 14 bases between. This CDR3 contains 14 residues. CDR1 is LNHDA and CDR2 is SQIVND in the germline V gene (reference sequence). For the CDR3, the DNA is TGTGCCAGTAGTTCCTCCCGGCGGCCCAATGAGCAGTTCTTC. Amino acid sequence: CASSSSRRPNEQFF.

The CDR3 reads CASSSRGRRDEQYF. In DNA form, the CDR3 reads TGTGCCAGTAGTAGTCGTGGACGGAGGGACGAGCAGTACTTC. The rearrangement joins TRBV19 to TRBJ2-7; possibly TRBD2 for D (6 bases). CDR3 length equals 14 residues. Trimming removed 4 bases from V and 5 bases from J, with 15 bases in between. Germline loops: CDR1 LNHDA, CDR2 SQIVND (reference sequence).

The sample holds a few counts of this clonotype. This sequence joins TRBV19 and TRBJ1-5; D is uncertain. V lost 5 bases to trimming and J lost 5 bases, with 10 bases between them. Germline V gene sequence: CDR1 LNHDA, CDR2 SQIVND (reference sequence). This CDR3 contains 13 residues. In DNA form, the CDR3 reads TGTGCCAGTAGTCTGGAGCCGCATCAGCCCCAGCATTTT. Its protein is CASSLEPHQPQHF.

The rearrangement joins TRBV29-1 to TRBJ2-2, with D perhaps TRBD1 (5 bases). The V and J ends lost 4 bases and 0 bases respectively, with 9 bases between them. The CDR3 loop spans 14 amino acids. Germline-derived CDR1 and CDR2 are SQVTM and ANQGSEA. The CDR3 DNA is TGCAGCGTTGTGGCAGGGCCGAACACCGGGGAGCTGTTTTTT. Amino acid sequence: CSVVAGPNTGELFF.

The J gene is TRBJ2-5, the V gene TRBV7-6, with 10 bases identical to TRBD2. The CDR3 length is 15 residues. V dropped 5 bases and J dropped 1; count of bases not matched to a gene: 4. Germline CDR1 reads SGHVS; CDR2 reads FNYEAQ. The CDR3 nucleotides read TGTGCCAGCAGCGCTAGCGGGAGTGCCCAAGAGACCCAGTACTTC. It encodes CASSASGSAQETQYF.

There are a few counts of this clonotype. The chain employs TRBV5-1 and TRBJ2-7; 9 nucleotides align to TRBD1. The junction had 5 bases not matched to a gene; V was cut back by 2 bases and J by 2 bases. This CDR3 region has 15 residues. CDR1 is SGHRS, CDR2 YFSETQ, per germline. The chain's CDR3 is CASSFGTGNPYEQYF. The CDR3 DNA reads TGCGCCAGCAGCTTTGGGACAGGGAACCCCTACGAGCAGTACTTC.

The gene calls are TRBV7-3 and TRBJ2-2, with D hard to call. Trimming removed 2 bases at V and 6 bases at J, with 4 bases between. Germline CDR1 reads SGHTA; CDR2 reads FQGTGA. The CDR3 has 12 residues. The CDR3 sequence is CASSLGAGELFF. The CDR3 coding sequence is TGTGCCAGCAGCTTAGGGGCCGGGGAGCTGTTTTTT.